The clone carrying this T cell receptor beta chain was found a few times. What it binds is not known. PCR used 60 Vbeta primers and 13 Jbeta primers. The protocol was immunoSEQ multiplex PCR, while the TCRdb copy is restricted to in-frame clones and leaves out a portion. Of 130,000 or so clones listed, approximately 82% were seen once; the top ten hold 3.3%. This record belongs to a study of cytomegalovirus exposure and HLA in healthy donors. Overall study results and limits: Rare TCR sequences predominated, though certain public TCRs were found in many donors. It was only CMV serostatus that was available as immune exposure information. Accurate HLA-A and HLA-B prediction from TCR beta sequences was reported for most subjects.

Germline CDR1 reads SGHRS; CDR2 reads YFSETQ. Trimming cost V 4 bases and J 0 bases, with 4 bases left between them. CDR3 length: 12 residues. The chain is built from TRBV5-1 and TRBJ2-5; no firm D call. The sequencing sample was made of PBMCs. The sequence came from a man aged 35 to 55 in good health and CMV-seronegative. The CDR3 protein is CASSPDQETQYF. The CDR3 nucleotides are TGCGCCAGCAGCCCCGACCAAGAGACCCAGTACTTC.